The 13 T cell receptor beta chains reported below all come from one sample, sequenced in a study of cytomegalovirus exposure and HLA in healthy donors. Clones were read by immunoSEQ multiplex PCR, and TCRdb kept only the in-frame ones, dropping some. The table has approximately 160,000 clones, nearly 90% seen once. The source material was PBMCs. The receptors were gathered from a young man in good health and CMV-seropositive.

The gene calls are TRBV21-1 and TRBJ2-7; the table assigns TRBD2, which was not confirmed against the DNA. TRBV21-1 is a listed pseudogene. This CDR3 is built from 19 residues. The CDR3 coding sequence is TGTGCCAGCAGCTGTGTTCCGTCTTGGGCTAGCGGGCGTTCCTACGAGCAGTACTTC. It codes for CASSCVPSWASGRSYEQYF.

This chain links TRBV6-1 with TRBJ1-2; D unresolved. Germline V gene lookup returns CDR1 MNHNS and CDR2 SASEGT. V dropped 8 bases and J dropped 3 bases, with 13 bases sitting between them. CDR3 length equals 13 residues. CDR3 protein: CASFIWRDYGYTF. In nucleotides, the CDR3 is TGTGCCAGCTTCATCTGGAGGGACTATGGCTACACCTTC.

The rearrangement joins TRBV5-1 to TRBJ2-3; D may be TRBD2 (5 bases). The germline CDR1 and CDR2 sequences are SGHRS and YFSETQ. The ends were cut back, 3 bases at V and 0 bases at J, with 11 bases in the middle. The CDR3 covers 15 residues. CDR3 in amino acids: CASSSGVASTDTQYF. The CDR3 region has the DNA TGCGCCAGCAGCTCCGGGGTAGCAAGCACAGATACGCAGTATTTT.

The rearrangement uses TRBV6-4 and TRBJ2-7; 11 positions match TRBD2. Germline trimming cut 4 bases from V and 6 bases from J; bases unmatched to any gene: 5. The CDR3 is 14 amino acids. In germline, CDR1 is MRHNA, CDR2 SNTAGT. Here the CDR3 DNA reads TGTGCCAGCAGTGTACTAGCGGGAGCCGGCGAGCAGTACTTC. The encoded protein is CASSVLAGAGEQYF.

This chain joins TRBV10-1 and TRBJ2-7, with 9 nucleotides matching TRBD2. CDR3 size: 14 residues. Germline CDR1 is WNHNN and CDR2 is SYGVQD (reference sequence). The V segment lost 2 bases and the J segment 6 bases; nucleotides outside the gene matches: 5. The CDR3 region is CASSEASGISEQYF. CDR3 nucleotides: TGCGCCAGCAGTGAGGCTAGCGGGATCTCCGAGCAGTACTTC.

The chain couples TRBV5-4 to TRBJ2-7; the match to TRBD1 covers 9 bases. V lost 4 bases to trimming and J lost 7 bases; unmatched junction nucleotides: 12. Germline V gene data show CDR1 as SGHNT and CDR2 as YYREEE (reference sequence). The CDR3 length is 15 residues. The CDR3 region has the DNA TGTGCCAGCAGCAGACGAGGGACAGGGACTTGGGAGCAGTACTTC. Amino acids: CASSRRGTGTWEQYF.

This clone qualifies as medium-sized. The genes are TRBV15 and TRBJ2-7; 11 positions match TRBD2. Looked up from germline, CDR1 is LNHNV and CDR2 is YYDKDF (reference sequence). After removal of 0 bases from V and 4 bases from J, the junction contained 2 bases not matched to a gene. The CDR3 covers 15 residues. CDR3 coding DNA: TGTGCCACCAGCAGAGATACTAGCGGGAGTTACGAGCAGTACTTC. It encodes CATSRDTSGSYEQYF.

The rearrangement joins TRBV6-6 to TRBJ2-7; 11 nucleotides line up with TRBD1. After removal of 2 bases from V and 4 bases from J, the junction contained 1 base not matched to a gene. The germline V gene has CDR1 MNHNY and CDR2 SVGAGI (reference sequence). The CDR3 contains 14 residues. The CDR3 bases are TGTGCCAGCAGTTACGGACAGGGGGCTTACGAGCAGTACTTC. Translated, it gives CASSYGQGAYEQYF.

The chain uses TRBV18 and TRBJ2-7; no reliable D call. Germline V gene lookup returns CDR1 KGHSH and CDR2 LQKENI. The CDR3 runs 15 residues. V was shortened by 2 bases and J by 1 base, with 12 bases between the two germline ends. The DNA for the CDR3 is TGTGCCAGCTCACCAGGCGGCCTCTCATCCTACGAGCAGTACTTC. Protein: CASSPGGLSSYEQYF.

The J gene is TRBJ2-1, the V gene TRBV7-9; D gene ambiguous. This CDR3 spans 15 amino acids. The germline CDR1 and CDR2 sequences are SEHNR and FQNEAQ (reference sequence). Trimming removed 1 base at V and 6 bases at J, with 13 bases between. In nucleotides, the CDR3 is TGTGCCAGCAGCTTAGGTGAACACCGGAGCAATGAGCAGTTCTTC. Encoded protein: CASSLGEHRSNEQFF. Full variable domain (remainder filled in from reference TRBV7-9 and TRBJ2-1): DTGVSQNPRHKITKRGQNVTFRCDPISEHNRLYWYRQTLGQGPEFLTYFQNEAQLEKSRLLSDRFSAERPKGSFSTLEIQRTEQGDSAMYLCASSLGEHRSNEQFFGPGTRLTVL.

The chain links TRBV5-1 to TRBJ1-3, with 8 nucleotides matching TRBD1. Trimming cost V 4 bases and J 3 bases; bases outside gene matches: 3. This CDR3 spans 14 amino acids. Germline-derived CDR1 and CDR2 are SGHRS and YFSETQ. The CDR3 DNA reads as TGCGCCAGCAGCGCAGGGGGCTTTGGAAACACCATATATTTT. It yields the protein CASSAGGFGNTIYF.

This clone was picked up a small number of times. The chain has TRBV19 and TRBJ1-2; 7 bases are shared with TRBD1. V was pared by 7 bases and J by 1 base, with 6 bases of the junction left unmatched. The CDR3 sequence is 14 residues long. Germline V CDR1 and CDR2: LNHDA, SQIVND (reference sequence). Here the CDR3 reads CASMPTGINYGYTF. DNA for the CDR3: TGTGCCAGTATGCCGACAGGGATTAACTATGGCTACACCTTC.

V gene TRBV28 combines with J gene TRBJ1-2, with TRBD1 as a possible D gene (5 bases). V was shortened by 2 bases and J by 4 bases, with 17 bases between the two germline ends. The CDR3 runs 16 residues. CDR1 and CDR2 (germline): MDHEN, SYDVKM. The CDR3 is CASSLRSGREAYGYTF. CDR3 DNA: TGTGCCAGCAGTTTAAGATCGGGCAGGGAGGCCTATGGCTACACCTTC.